The TCR beta chain described here comes from a study of shared clonotypes between healthy human individuals. Broader study findings: Sampling included only blood; tissue repertoires likely differ.

This table comes from immunoSEQ multiplex PCR, and its TCRdb copy is limited to in-frame clones, with some not included. The data contain 660,000 or so clones, approximately 96% of them singletons. In this sample, this clone turned up a few times. The antigen remains unidentified. The CDR3 totals 14 residues. Trimming stripped 8 bases from V and 5 bases from J, with 18 bases between. Germline CDR1 and CDR2: LNHDA and SQIVND (reference sequence). The naive CD8 population came from CD45RO-negative cells selected for CCR7, without terminally differentiated effector memory CD45RA+ cells. This sequence was found in a woman aged 25 to 39 in good health. Specimen: naive CD8+ T cells sorted from blood. V gene TRBV19 combines with J gene TRBJ1-2, with a possible D match to TRBD1 (6 bases). The CDR3 coding sequence is TGTGCCAGTTTCGGACAGACCATTCCTTATGGCTACACCTTC. It yields the protein CASFGQTIPYGYTF.